This is a list of T cell receptor beta chains from one sample in a study of graft-versus-host responses after intestinal transplantation. This table comes from immunoSEQ multiplex PCR, and its TCRdb copy is limited to in-frame clones, with some not included. The sample carries more than 65,000 clones, 94% recorded once. No antigen has been assigned to these receptors. Specimen: unstimulated CD8+ T cells sorted from spleen or lymph node cells, collected before intestinal transplant. The receptor source for this set is a human donor who received an intestinal transplant. The CDR3 runs from the conserved cysteine through the conserved F or W. D genes are given only for firm matches. The listing skips clone size in some rows; elsewhere it reads once, few, many or a size class.

>-|TRBV4-1|-|TRBJ1-5
CASSQEGGHSNQPQHF
TGCGCCAGCAGCCAAGAGGGGGGGCATAGCAATCAGCCCCAGCATTTT
>-|TRBV7-9|-|TRBJ1-1
CASTLGGQGSNTEAFF
TGTGCCAGCACCCTTGGGGGCCAGGGATCGAACACTGAAGCTTTCTTT
>-|TRBV6-5|TRBD1|TRBJ2-7
CASSPGTGLYEQYF
TGTGCCAGCAGCCCCGGGACAGGTCTCTACGAGCAGTACTTC
>-|TRBV29-1|-|TRBJ2-7
CSVEERQDGEQYF
TGCAGCGTTGAGGAAAGACAGGATGGGGAGCAGTACTTC
>once|TRBV4-2|-|TRBJ2-1
CASSQDMSGRGGNEQFF
TGTGCCAGCAGCCAAGATATGTCCGGGAGAGGTGGCAATGAGCAGTTCTTC
>once|TRBV9|TRBD2|TRBJ2-3
CASSEYGGRGTDTQYF
TGTGCCAGCAGCGAGTACGGCGGGAGAGGTACAGATACGCAGTATTTT
>-|TRBV19|-|TRBJ2-7
CASNEGGADYEQYF
TGTGCCAGTAACGAGGGGGGGGCCGACTACGAGCAGTACTTC
>-|TRBV5-6|-|TRBJ1-6
CASSEKGSSYNSPLHF
TGTGCCAGCAGCGAGAAGGGTAGCTCCTATAATTCACCCCTCCACTTT
>-|TRBV5-1|TRBD2|TRBJ2-3
CASSFFGLASADTQYF
TGCGCCAGCAGCTTTTTTGGACTAGCGTCCGCAGATACGCAGTATTTT
>-|TRBV4-1|TRBD2|TRBJ2-1
CASSHGTSGDREQFF
TGCGCCAGCAGCCATGGGACTAGCGGGGACCGGGAGCAGTTCTTC
>-|TRBV7-9|-|TRBJ2-7
CASSPLAAQPEQYF
TGTGCCAGCAGCCCCTTGGCGGCCCAACCCGAGCAGTACTTC
>-|TRBV23-1|-|TRBJ2-7
CASSQGSYEQYF
TGCGCCAGCAGTCAAGGTTCCTACGAGCAGTACTTC